This T cell receptor (beta chain) was recovered during a study of blood T cell repertoires in COVID-19. Looking at the study overall: Collection of acute and convalescent COVID-19 samples took place in the United States, Italy and Spain. The cDNA or gDNA used as material had been derived from T cells, B-cell-depleted T cells, or PBMCs.

Original processing notes: The assay estimated nucleated cells by amplifying reference gene primers. Only in-frame clones appear in the TCRdb table, and some are missing; sequencing was by immunoSEQ multiplex PCR. V, J and clone size derive from that table, while D and trimming were established from the DNA sequence. The repertoire holds around 150,000 clones, roughly 86% seen once, with less than 1% in the top ten. CDR1 LGHDT and CDR2 YNNKEL come from the germline V gene (reference sequence). The CDR3 loop spans 17 amino acids. Trimming shortened V by 4 bases and J by 2 bases, and 19 bases separated the two germline ends.

This sequence joins TRBV3-1 (or the pseudogene TRBV3-2) and TRBJ2-3; D possibly corresponds to TRBD2 (6 bases). The sequence came from a man aged 18 to 35 with acute or convalescent COVID-19. Sequenced input: peripheral blood. The CDR3 is CASSPKRLDMNTDTQYF. DNA for the CDR3: TGTGCCAGCAGCCCCAAGAGACTAGACATGAACACAGATACGCAGTATTTT.